This is a list of T cell receptor beta chains from one sample in a study of T cells in Graves' hyperthyroidism and ophthalmopathy. MiXCR was run by TCRdb on the multiplex PCR reads, yielding one entry per CDR3 protein. This sample has 600,000 to 700,000 distinct CDR3 sequences, with roughly 14% found just once. The specimen sequenced was blood. The receptors were sampled from a woman aged 40 to 50 with Graves' ophthalmopathy. The CDR3 runs from the conserved cysteine through the conserved F or W. Fields, in order: V gene, clone size, J gene, D gene, CDR3 DNA, CDR3 protein. A D gene is named only where the DNA matches it firmly. Rows may omit the clone size; those that give it use once, few, many or a size class.

V: TRBV27
size: .
J: TRBJ1-6
D: .
DNA: TGTGCCAGCAGAGAGACAGGTTATAATTCACCCCTCCACTTT
CDR3: CASRETGYNSPLHF

V: TRBV12-5
size: many
J: TRBJ1-1
D: .
DNA: TGTGCTAGTGGCCCCGGACGGATGGCAGGGAACACTGAAGCTTTCTTT
CDR3: CASGPGRMAGNTEAFF

V: TRBV6-1
size: many
J: TRBJ1-6
D: .
DNA: TGTGCCAGCAGCCCCCTGGGGGGCAATTCACCCCTCCACTTT
CDR3: CASSPLGGNSPLHF

V: TRBV6-5
size: many
J: TRBJ2-5
D: .
DNA: TGTGCCAGCACGGATACAGTTGGAGAGACCCAGTACTTC
CDR3: CASTDTVGETQYF

V: TRBV29-1
size: few
J: TRBJ2-7
D: TRBD1
DNA: TGCAGCGCTCGACAGGGGGTCTACGAGCAGTACTTC
CDR3: CSARQGVYEQYF

V: TRBV6-1
size: .
J: TRBJ1-2
D: .
DNA: TGTGCCAGCAGGCAGGCACAGCTCCTAGGCTACACCTTC
CDR3: CASRQAQLLGYTF

V: TRBV4-1
size: many
J: TRBJ2-4
D: .
DNA: TGCGCCAGCAGCCAAGTAGGTGACATTCAGTACTTC
CDR3: CASSQVGDIQYF

V: TRBV15
size: .
J: TRBJ2-7
D: TRBD1
DNA: TGTGCCACCAGCAGAGATCTCGACAGGGGTTCCTACGAGCAGTACTTC
CDR3: CATSRDLDRGSYEQYF

V: TRBV29-1
size: many
J: TRBJ2-5
D: .
DNA: TGCAGCGTCGACCCAAGGACAGTAACGAGAGAGACCCAGTACTTC
CDR3: CSVDPRTVTRETQYF

V: TRBV27
size: .
J: TRBJ1-2
D: .
DNA: TGTGCCAGCAGTTTATCGATCGCCGGAGGCTACACCTTC
CDR3: CASSLSIAGGYTF

V: TRBV20-1
size: many
J: TRBJ2-7
D: .
DNA: TGCAGTGCTAGAGTCCCAGGAAATTACGAGCAGTACTTC
CDR3: CSARVPGNYEQYF

V: TRBV4-3
size: .
J: TRBJ2-5
D: .
DNA: TGCGCCAGCAGCCCCCACTCAGGGTTCCAAGAGACCCAGTACTTC
CDR3: CASSPHSGFQETQYF

V: TRBV6-2/TRBV6-3
size: many
J: TRBJ2-7
D: .
DNA: TGTGCCAGCAGTTACGCGACTTTCCTCTACGAGCAGTACTTC
CDR3: CASSYATFLYEQYF

V: TRBV10-3
size: .
J: TRBJ1-1
D: TRBD1
DNA: TGTGCCATCCAACCGCGACAGGGGAATCTTGGAGGCATGAACACTGAAGCTTTCTTT
CDR3: CAIQPRQGNLGGMNTEAFF

V: TRBV28
size: many
J: TRBJ1-2
D: .
DNA: TGTGCCATCGCCGGGACCGACTATGGCTACACCTTC
CDR3: CAIAGTDYGYTF

V: TRBV12-3/TRBV12-4
size: many
J: TRBJ1-1
D: TRBD1
DNA: TGTGCCAGCCGGACAGGAATATTAAACACTGAAGCTTTCTTT
CDR3: CASRTGILNTEAFF

V: TRBV15
size: .
J: TRBJ2-7
D: TRBD2
DNA: TGTGCCACCAGCCTAGGAGGTGGGACTAGCGCGTACGAGCAGTACTTC
CDR3: CATSLGGGTSAYEQYF

V: TRBV28
size: many
J: TRBJ1-5
D: .
DNA: TGTGCCAGCAGGAAACCCGCGCAGCTTAGCAATCAGCCCCAGCATTTT
CDR3: CASRKPAQLSNQPQHF

V: TRBV28
size: many
J: TRBJ2-4
D: .
DNA: TGTGCCAGCAGCCCAATGGACTGGGGTTTGAAAAACATTCAGTACTTC
CDR3: CASSPMDWGLKNIQYF

V: TRBV5-1
size: .
J: TRBJ1-6
D: .
DNA: TGCGCCAGCAGCTTGGGCCCTGGAGGAGAGCCCCTCCACTTT
CDR3: CASSLGPGGEPLHF